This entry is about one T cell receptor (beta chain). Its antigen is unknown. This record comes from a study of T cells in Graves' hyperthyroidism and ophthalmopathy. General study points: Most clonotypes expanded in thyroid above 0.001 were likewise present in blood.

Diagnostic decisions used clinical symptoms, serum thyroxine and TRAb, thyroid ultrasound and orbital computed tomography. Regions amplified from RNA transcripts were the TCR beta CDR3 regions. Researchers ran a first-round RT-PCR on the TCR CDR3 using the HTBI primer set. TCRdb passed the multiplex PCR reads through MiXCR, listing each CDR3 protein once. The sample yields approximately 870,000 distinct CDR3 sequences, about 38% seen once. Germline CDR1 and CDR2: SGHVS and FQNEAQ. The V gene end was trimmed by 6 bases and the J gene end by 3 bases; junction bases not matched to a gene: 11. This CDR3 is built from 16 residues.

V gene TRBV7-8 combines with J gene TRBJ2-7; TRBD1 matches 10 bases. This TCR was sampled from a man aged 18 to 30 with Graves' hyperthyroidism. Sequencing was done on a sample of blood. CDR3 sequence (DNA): TGTGCCAGCAGTTCCGGCCGGGACAGGGGAAGCTACGAGCAGTACTTC. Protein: CASSSGRDRGSYEQYF.